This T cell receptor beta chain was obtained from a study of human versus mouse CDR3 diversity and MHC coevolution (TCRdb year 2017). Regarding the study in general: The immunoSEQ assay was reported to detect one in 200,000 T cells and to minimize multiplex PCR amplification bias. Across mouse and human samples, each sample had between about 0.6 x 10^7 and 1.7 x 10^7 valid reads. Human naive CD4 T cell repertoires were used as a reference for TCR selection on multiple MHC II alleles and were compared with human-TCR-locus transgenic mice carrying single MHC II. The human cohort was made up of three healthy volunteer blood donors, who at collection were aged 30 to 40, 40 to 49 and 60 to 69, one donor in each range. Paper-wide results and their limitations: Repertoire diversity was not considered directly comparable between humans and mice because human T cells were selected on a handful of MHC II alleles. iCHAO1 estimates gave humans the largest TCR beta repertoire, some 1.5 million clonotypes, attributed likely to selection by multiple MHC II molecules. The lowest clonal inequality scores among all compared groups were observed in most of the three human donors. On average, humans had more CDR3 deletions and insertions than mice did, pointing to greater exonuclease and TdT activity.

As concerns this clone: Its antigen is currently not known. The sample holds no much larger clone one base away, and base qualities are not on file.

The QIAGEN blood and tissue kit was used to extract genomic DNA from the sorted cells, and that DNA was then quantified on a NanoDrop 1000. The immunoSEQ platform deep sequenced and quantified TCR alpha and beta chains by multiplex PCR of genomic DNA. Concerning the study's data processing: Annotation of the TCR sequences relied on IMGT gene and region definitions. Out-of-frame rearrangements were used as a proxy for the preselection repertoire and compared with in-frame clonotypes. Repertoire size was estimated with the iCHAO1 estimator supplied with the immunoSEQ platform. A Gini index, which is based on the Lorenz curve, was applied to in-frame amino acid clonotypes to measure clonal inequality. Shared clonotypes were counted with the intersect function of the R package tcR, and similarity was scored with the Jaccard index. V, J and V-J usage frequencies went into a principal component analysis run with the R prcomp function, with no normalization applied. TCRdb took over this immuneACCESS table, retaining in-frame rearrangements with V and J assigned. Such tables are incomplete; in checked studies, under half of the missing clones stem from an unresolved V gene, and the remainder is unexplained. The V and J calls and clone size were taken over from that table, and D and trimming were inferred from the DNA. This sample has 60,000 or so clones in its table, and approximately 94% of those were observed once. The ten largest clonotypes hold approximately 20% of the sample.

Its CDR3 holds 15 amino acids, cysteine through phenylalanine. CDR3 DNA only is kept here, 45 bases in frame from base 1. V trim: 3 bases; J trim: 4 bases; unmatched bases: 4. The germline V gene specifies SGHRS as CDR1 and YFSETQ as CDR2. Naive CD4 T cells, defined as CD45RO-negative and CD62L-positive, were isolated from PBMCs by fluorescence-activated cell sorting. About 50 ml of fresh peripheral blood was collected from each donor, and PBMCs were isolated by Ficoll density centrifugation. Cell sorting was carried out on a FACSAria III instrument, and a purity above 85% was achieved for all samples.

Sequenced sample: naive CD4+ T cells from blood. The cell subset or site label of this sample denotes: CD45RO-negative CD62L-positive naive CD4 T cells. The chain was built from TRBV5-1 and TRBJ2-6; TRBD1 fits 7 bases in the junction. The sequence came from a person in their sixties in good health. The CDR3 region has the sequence CASSSTGSGANVLTF. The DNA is TGCGCCAGCAGCTCGACAGGGTCAGGGGCCAACGTCCTGACTTTC. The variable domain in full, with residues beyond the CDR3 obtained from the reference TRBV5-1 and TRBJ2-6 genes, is KAGVTQTPRYLIKTRGQQVTLSCSPISGHRSVSWYQQTPGQGLQFLFEYFSETQRNKGNFPGRFSGRQFSNSRSEMNVSTLELGDSALYLCASSSTGSGANVLTFGAGSRLTVL.